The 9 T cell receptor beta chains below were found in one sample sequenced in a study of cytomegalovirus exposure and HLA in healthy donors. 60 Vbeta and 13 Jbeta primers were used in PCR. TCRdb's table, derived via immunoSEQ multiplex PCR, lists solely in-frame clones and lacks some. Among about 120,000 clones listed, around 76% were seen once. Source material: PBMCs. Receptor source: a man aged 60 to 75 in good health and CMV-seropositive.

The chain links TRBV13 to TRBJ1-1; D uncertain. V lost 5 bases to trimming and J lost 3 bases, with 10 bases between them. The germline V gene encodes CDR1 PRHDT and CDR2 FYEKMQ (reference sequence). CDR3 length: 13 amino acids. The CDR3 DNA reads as TGTGCCAGCAGCCGTTTGGAGGACACTGAAGCTTTCTTT. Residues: CASSRLEDTEAFF.

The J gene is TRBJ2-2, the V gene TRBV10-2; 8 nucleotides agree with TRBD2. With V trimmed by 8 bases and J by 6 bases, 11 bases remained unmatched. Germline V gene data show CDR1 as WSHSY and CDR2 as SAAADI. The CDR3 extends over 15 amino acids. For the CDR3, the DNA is TGCGCCAGCCGGGAGGGGAGAACGGGAGCCGGGGAGCTGTTTTTT. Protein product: CASREGRTGAGELFF.

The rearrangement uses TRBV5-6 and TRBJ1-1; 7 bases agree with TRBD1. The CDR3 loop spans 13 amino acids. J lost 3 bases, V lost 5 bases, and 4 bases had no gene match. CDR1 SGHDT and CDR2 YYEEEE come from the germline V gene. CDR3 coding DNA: TGTGCCAGCAGGTTACAGGGGTACACTGAAGCTTTCTTT. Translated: CASRLQGYTEAFF.

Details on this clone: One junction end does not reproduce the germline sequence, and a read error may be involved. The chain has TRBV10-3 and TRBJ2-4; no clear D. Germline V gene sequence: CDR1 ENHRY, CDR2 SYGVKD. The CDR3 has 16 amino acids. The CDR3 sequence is CAISPYQLAAKNSQYF. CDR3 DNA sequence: TGTGCCATCAGTCCCTATCAGCTCGCAGCCAAAAACAGTCAGTACTTC.

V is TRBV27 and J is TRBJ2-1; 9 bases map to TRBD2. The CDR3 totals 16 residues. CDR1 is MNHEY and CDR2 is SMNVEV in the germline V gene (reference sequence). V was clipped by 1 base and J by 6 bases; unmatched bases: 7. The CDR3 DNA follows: TGTGCCAGCAGTTTATTAGCGGGGGCCCCTCCCAATGAGCAGTTCTTC. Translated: CASSLLAGAPPNEQFF.

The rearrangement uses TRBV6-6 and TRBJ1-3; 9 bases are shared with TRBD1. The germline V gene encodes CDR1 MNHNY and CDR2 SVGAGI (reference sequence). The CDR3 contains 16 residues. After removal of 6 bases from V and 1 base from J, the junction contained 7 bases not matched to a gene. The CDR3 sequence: CASRLTGGASGNTIYF. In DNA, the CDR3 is TGTGCCAGCAGGTTAACAGGGGGCGCGTCTGGAAACACCATATATTTT.

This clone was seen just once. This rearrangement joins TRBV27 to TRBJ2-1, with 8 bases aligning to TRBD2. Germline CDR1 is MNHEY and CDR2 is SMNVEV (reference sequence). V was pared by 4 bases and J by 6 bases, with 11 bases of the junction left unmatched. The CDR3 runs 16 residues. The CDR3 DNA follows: TGTGCCAGCAGTTCGCTCTACCCCCGGGGGGGCAATGAGCAGTTCTTC. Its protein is CASSSLYPRGGNEQFF.

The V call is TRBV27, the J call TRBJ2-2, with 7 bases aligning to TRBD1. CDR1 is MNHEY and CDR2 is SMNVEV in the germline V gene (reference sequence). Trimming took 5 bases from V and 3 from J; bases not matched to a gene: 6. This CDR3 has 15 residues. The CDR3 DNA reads TGTGCCAGCAGTCGGACAGGATCTTACACCGGGGAGCTGTTTTTT. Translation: CASSRTGSYTGELFF.

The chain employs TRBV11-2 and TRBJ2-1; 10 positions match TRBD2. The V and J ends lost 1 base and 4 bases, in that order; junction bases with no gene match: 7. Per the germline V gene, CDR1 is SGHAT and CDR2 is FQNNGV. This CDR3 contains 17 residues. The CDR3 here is CASSLGRTSGRYNEQFF. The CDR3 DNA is TGTGCCAGCAGCTTAGGGCGGACTAGCGGTAGATACAATGAGCAGTTCTTC.